These 15 T cell receptor beta chains share one sample of origin, sequenced in a study of control samples from healthy donors and cancer patients (dated by TCRdb to the early 2020s). To prepare the library, the immunoSEQ multiplex PCR assay was applied. This is the immuneACCESS table as TCRdb keeps it, with only in-frame sequences that have V and J called. A part of the clones is gone; compared with another copy, unresolved V genes explain less than half, and the rest is unexplained. Here the sample has about 60,000 clones; 75% to 95% occur a single time. 0.95% to 1.5% of the sample rests with the top ten. The sample comprised PBMCs. The source of these receptors is a woman in her forties or fifties with colorectal cancer.

The V call is TRBV6-1, the J call TRBJ2-5; 15 bases map to TRBD2. The CDR3 covers 17 residues. CDR1 is MNHNS and CDR2 is SASEGT in the germline V gene. Trimming took 4 bases from V and 0 from J; bases not matched to a gene: 3. CDR3 coding DNA: TGTGCCAGCAGTGTAGGGACTAGCGGGGGGTACCAAGAGACCCAGTACTTC. The encoded protein is CASSVGTSGGYQETQYF.

This clone was observed a single time. The rearrangement links TRBV6-2 or TRBV6-3 to TRBJ2-3; no firm D call. CDR1 MNHEY and CDR2 SVGEGT come from the germline V gene. The CDR3 has 12 amino acids. V lost 5 bases and J 4 bases, leaving 7 bases between the germline ends. As DNA, the CDR3 is TGTGCCAGCAGTCGAAATCCAGATACGCAGTATTTT. Translated, it gives CASSRNPDTQYF.

V is TRBV21-1 and J is TRBJ2-7; whether TRBD1, the table's D call, matches the DNA was not checked. TRBV21-1 is listed as a pseudogene. This CDR3 is built from 19 residues. The CDR3 sequence is CATGGFARKTGHAEGEQYF. For the CDR3, the DNA is TGTGCCACCGGCGGGTTTGCACGGAAGACAGGGCATGCAGAGGGCGAGCAGTACTTC.

The chain recombines TRBV18 with TRBJ1-4; 8 bases line up with TRBD1. The junction had 5 bases not matched to a gene; V was cut back by 6 bases and J by 8 bases. This CDR3 is built from 13 residues. The germline V gene encodes CDR1 KGHSH and CDR2 LQKENI. Here the CDR3 DNA reads TGTGCCAGCTCCCTGGACAGGGCCGAAAAACTGTTTTTT. Translated: CASSLDRAEKLFF.

The J gene is TRBJ1-3, the V gene TRBV9, with no clear D. Germline V gives CDR1 SGDLS, CDR2 YYNGEE. The CDR3 length is 15 residues. V was trimmed by 4 bases and J by 0 bases, leaving 11 bases between them. Written as DNA, the CDR3 is TGTGCCAGCAGCATTACTGCTAACTCTGGAAACACCATATATTTT. Protein: CASSITANSGNTIYF.

The chain is built from TRBV25-1 and TRBJ2-5, with 12 bases matching TRBD2. With 4 bases clipped from V and 4 bases from J, the junction kept 7 bases outside the gene matches. This CDR3 contains 16 residues. Germline V gene lookup returns CDR1 MGHDK and CDR2 SYGVNS. This CDR3 is CASSAGTSGSSETQYF. The CDR3 DNA reads TGTGCCAGCAGTGCAGGGACTAGCGGGTCCTCAGAGACCCAGTACTTC.

V and J are TRBV18 and TRBJ2-3; D call uncertain. V lost 2 bases to trimming and J lost 5 bases, with 14 bases between them. Germline CDR1 KGHSH, CDR2 LQKENI. The CDR3 is 15 amino acids. In nucleotides, the CDR3 is TGTGCCAGCTCACCAGTAGGGTCGCTTGGAGATACGCAGTATTTT. Amino acid sequence: CASSPVGSLGDTQYF.

The rearrangement joins TRBV7-3 to TRBJ2-5, with D hard to call. Germline V gene sequence: CDR1 SGHTA, CDR2 FQGTGA. The CDR3 loop spans 14 amino acids. The V end lost 5 bases, the J end lost 5 bases, and 15 bases lay between the germline ends. Written as DNA, the CDR3 is TGTGCCAGCAGCCCGAAGGCAGGCCGGGAGACCCAGTACTTC. Its translation: CASSPKAGRETQYF. Combining the CDR3 with reference TRBV7-3 and TRBJ2-5 gives the whole variable domain GAGVSQTPSNKVTEKGKYVELRCDPISGHTALYWYRQSLGQGPEFLIYFQGTGAADDSGLPNDRFFAVRPEGSVSTLKIQRTERGDSAVYLCASSPKAGRETQYFGPGTRLLVL.

The chain combines TRBV5-4 with TRBJ2-3, with TRBD2 matching 10 bases. The CDR3 loop spans 15 amino acids. V was pared by 0 bases and J by 6 bases, with 4 bases of the junction left unmatched. Germline values: CDR1 SGHNT, CDR2 YYREEE (reference sequence). In DNA, the CDR3 is TGTGCCAGCAGCTTGGATGTAGCGGGGGGCGATACGCAGTATTTT. This encodes CASSLDVAGGDTQYF.

The chain has TRBV6-5 and TRBJ1-2; 9 bases align to TRBD1. The V gene's germline CDR1 is MNHEY and CDR2 SVGAGI. The CDR3 sequence is 13 residues long. V shed 7 bases and J 6 bases; nucleotides not matched to a gene: 6. In DNA, the CDR3 is TGTGCCAGCATCCAGGACAGGGGCCATGGCTACACCTTC. It codes for CASIQDRGHGYTF.

V and J are TRBV11-2 and TRBJ1-2; TRBD1 aligns across 7 bases. After removal of 3 bases from V and 3 bases from J, the junction contained 7 bases not matched to a gene. Germline CDR1 SGHAT, CDR2 FQNNGV. This CDR3 is built from 15 residues. The CDR3 protein is CASSFSTGWDYGYTF. Here the CDR3 DNA reads TGTGCCAGCAGCTTCTCGACAGGGTGGGACTATGGCTACACCTTC.

The chain recombines TRBV2 with TRBJ2-5, with 11 bases lining up with TRBD2. The CDR3 sequence is 14 residues long. Germline V lookup: CDR1 SNHLY, CDR2 FYNNEI. Trimming removed 6 bases from V and 4 bases from J; junction bases left unmatched: 4. As DNA, the CDR3 is TGTGCCAGCAGCCTAGCGGGGGGCTCAGAGACCCAGTACTTC. Its protein is CASSLAGGSETQYF.

The chain uses TRBV6-5 and TRBJ2-1, with 13 bases that match TRBD2. CDR1 is MNHEY and CDR2 is SVGAGI in the germline V gene. The trim removed 10 bases at V and 8 bases at J, leaving 8 bases unmatched. The CDR3 is 14 residues long. CDR3 in amino acids: CAILGTSGIYEQFF. The CDR3 DNA reads as TGTGCCATCCTAGGGACTAGCGGGATCTATGAGCAGTTCTTC.

CDR3 nucleotide sequence: TGTGCCTGGAGTTTTGTAGCGGGGGCCTACGAGCAGTACTTC. Its translation is CAWSFVAGAYEQYF. V usage is TRBV30 and J usage is TRBJ2-7, with 9 bases lining up with TRBD2. This CDR3 has 14 residues. Germline V gives CDR1 GTSNPN, CDR2 SVGIG (reference sequence). The ends lost 2 bases at V and 2 bases at J; junction bases unmatched: 4. Together with reference TRBV30 and TRBJ2-7, the CDR3 gives the full variable domain: SQTIHQWPATLVQPVGSPLSLECTVEGTSNPNLYWYRQAAGRGLQLLFYSVGIGQISSEVPQNLSASRPQDRQFILSSKKLLLSDSGFYLCAWSFVAGAYEQYFGPGTRLTVT.

The rearrangement uses TRBV5-1 and TRBJ2-1; D may be TRBD2 (7 bases). The V gene lost 2 bases and the J gene lost 10 bases, with 28 bases spanning the gap. Looked up from germline, CDR1 is SGHRS and CDR2 is YFSETQ. The CDR3 spans 18 residues. CDR3 in DNA: TGCGCCAGCAGCTTCTCTAGCGGTCCGTCCCCCGTGAGGGGGGAGCAGTTCTTC. Translation: CASSFSSGPSPVRGEQFF.